A selection of T cell receptor beta chains follows, all from one sample in a study of T cell repertoires in cytomegalovirus infection. Their recognized antigens are unknown. TCRdb redid the calling of the reads with MiXCR, one entry per CDR3 protein. The repertoire consists of hundreds of thousands of distinct CDR3 sequences, with 30% to 35% occurring once and the leading ten covering around 11%. Sequencing used cultured CD8+ T cells from PBMCs, obtained from culture after CMV antigen stimulation. These receptor sequences come from a human donor in good health (CMV status not recorded). Some clones in this sample may be carry-over from other donors' samples. Each CDR3 is given with its conserved first and last residue. A D gene is named only where the DNA matches it firmly. A row's size may be missing; if present it is once, few, many or a size class.

V	size	J	D	CDR3	DNA
TRBV28	few	TRBJ1-2	TRBD1	CASSPPWGDRGYGYTF	TGTGCCAGCAGTCCCCCGTGGGGGGACAGGGGTTATGGCTACACCTTC
TRBV7-2	many	TRBJ1-5	TRBD1	CASTSRHRGDQPQHF	TGTGCCAGCACCTCTCGCCACAGGGGGGATCAGCCCCAGCATTTT
TRBV10-2	.	TRBJ2-5	TRBD1	CASSRADRGDWETQYF	TGCGCCAGCAGCCGAGCGGACAGGGGAGATTGGGAGACCCAGTACTTC
TRBV7-6	.	TRBJ1-1	.	CASRSGQENTEAFF	TGTGCCAGCAGGAGCGGACAAGAGAACACTGAAGCTTTCTTT
TRBV10-3	.	TRBJ2-1	.	CAISESVDQYNEQFF	TGTGCCATCAGTGAGTCGGTAGACCAATACAATGAGCAGTTCTTC
TRBV4-2	.	TRBJ1-6	.	CASSQSRGSSPLHF	TGTGCCAGCAGCCAATCTAGGGGTTCCTCACCCCTCCACTTT
TRBV6-1	.	TRBJ1-1	.	CASSPGRRTEAFF	TGTGCCAGCAGTCCGGGGAGACGCACTGAAGCTTTCTTT
TRBV4-3	few	TRBJ1-2	.	CASSQDMNYGYTF	TGCGCCAGCAGCCAAGACATGAACTATGGCTACACCTTC
TRBV7-4	.	TRBJ1-1	.	CASSDRDKTNTEAFF	TGTGCCAGCAGCGACCGGGACAAGACAAACACTGAAGCTTTCTTT
TRBV11-2	.	TRBJ2-4	.	CASSLGPGHKNIQYF	TGTGCCAGCAGCTTAGGCCCGGGGCACAAAAACATTCAGTACTTC
TRBV6-4	.	TRBJ2-3	.	CASSDPTRRKDTQYF	TGTGCCAGCAGTGACCCGACTAGAAGGAAGGATACGCAGTATTTT
TRBV7-2	.	TRBJ2-3	.	CASSPGQGEDTQCF	TGTGCCAGCAGCCCAGGCCAGGGTGAAGATACGCAGTGTTTT